Presented here are 17 T cell receptor beta chains from one specimen sequenced in a study of neurological immune-mediated disorders. One entry per CDR3 protein, called by TCRdb with MiXCR from the 5' RACE reads. The sample consists of roughly 38,000 distinct CDR3 sequences, 6% to 8.5% of them appearing once. Sample: PBMCs. The receptors stem from a woman in her 40s in good health.

This clonotype was counted a few times. The chain combines TRBV15 with TRBJ2-3, with 11 nucleotides matching TRBD2. Germline CDR1 and CDR2: LNHNV and YYDKDF (reference sequence). CDR3 length: 17 residues. With V trimmed by 2 bases and J by 3 bases, 7 bases remained unmatched. CDR3 nucleotides: TGTGCCACCAGCAGATCCTTACTAGCGGGAGCGACAGATACGCAGTATTTT. It is translated as CATSRSLLAGATDTQYF.

This clonotype was counted at least ten times. The chain uses TRBV9 and TRBJ1-2; D is undetermined. Trimming shortened V by 1 base and J by 1 base, and 8 bases separated the two germline ends. Germline CDR1 and CDR2: SGDLS and YYNGEE. The length of the CDR3 is 14 residues. The CDR3 sequence is CASSVTQLNYGYTF. The CDR3 DNA follows: TGTGCCAGCAGCGTAACACAGCTTAACTATGGCTACACCTTC.

This clonotype appeared many times. The chain has TRBV12-3 or TRBV12-4 and TRBJ1-5; D possibly corresponds to TRBD1 (5 bases). The V end lost 3 bases, the J end lost 2 bases, and 8 bases lay between the germline ends. The CDR3 is made up of 14 amino acids. The CDR3: CASSLRGRNQPQHF. CDR3 nucleotides: TGTGCCAGCAGTTTGAGGGGACGCAATCAGCCCCAGCATTTT.

This clonotype was observed many times. DNA of the CDR3: TGCGCCAGCAGCTTGGTCTCTAGCGTGGCTACGTCCTACGAGCAGTACTTC. Its protein product is CASSLVSSVATSYEQYF. The V call is TRBV5-1, the J call TRBJ2-7; D might be TRBD2 (6 bases). V gave up 0 bases and J gave up 1 base, with 17 bases separating them. Germline CDR1 reads SGHRS; CDR2 reads YFSETQ. This CDR3 has 17 amino acids.

This clonotype was observed many times. The V and J genes are TRBV5-1 and TRBJ1-5, with 7 positions matching TRBD1. Germline values: CDR1 SGHRS, CDR2 YFSETQ. J lost 5 bases, V lost 5 bases, and 4 bases had no gene match. CDR3 length equals 13 residues. CDR3 coding DNA: TGCGCCAGCAGTTTCGACAGGGATCAGCCCCAGCATTTT. Encoded protein: CASSFDRDQPQHF.

In its sample, this clonotype was seen many times. The chain links TRBV7-9 to TRBJ2-7, with 12 nucleotides matching TRBD2. Germline V gene sequence: CDR1 SEHNR, CDR2 FQNEAQ (reference sequence). V trimming: 1 base; J trimming: 5 bases; junction bases outside the gene matches: 6. There are 16 residues in the CDR3. This CDR3 reads CASSLGPTSGRNEQYF. CDR3 nucleotides: TGTGCCAGCAGCTTAGGCCCCACTAGCGGGAGGAACGAGCAGTACTTC.

This clonotype occurred many times. The V call is TRBV7-9, the J call TRBJ2-3; 8 positions agree with TRBD2. V was pared by 5 bases and J by 7 bases, with 20 bases of the junction left unmatched. The length of the CDR3 is 18 residues. From germline, CDR1 is SEHNR and CDR2 FQNEAQ (reference sequence). CDR3 loop: CASSPNLVGAGVLYTQYF. The CDR3 nucleotides read TGTGCCAGCAGCCCCAACTTAGTTGGAGCGGGAGTCCTTTATACGCAGTATTTT.

This clonotype is medium-sized (0.01 to 0.1%) within its sample. The J gene is TRBJ2-3, the V gene TRBV5-1; possibly TRBD2 for D (5 bases). V lost 2 bases and J 10 bases, leaving 14 bases between the germline ends. The CDR3 is made up of 13 amino acids. The germline CDR1 and CDR2 sequences are SGHRS and YFSETQ. The CDR3 coding sequence is TGCGCCAGCAGCTTACGATTTGAGGGTGCGCAGTATTTT. This codes for CASSLRFEGAQYF.

This clonotype was seen many times. Germline is not matched at one junction end, which may reflect a read error. The chain uses TRBV27 and TRBJ2-7; 7 nucleotides agree with TRBD2. The CDR3 has 12 amino acids. The V gene's germline CDR1 is MNHEY and CDR2 SMNVEV (reference sequence). CDR3 in DNA: TGTGCCAGCAGACCTTTCGGTCTAGCGGCTCCTTTC. This translates into CASRPFGLAAPF.

Ten or more counts support this clonotype. The rearrangement joins TRBV5-1 to TRBJ1-5; D is possibly TRBD1 (6 bases). Germline V gene sequence: CDR1 SGHRS, CDR2 YFSETQ. CDR3 length: 16 residues. V was shortened by 4 bases and J by 1 base, with 15 bases between the two germline ends. The CDR3 region is CASSPTGQGSNQPQHF. CDR3 nucleotide sequence: TGCGCCAGCAGCCCAACAGGGCAGGGGAGCAATCAGCCCCAGCATTTT.

This clonotype was detected ten times or more. The V and J genes are TRBV7-2 and TRBJ1-5, with 8 positions matching TRBD1. The germline gives CDR1 SGHTA, CDR2 FQGNSA. There are 15 residues in the CDR3. The J segment lost 1 base and the V segment lost 5 bases, leaving 4 bases of the junction unmatched. The CDR3: CASSPGGASNQPQHF. The CDR3 nucleotides read TGTGCCAGCAGCCCAGGGGGCGCGAGCAATCAGCCCCAGCATTTT.

This clonotype was recorded many times. This chain uses TRBV12-3 or TRBV12-4 with TRBJ2-1; 11 bases map to TRBD2. V lost 5 bases to trimming and J lost 10 bases; unmatched junction nucleotides: 13. CDR3 size: 16 residues. The CDR3 reads CASSADSGRGDGEQFF. DNA of the CDR3: TGTGCCAGCAGTGCTGATAGCGGGAGGGGGGACGGGGAGCAGTTCTTC.

This clonotype has a count of ten or more. The chain recombines TRBV27 with TRBJ1-2, with TRBD1 matching 9 bases. Germline lookup yields CDR1 MNHEY and CDR2 SMNVEV (reference sequence). J gave up 6 bases and V 3 bases, and 5 bases lay outside the gene matches. CDR3 length: 14 amino acids. CDR3 bases: TGTGCCAGCAGTTTGCGCCGGACAGGGGATGGCTACACCTTC. Translating gives CASSLRRTGDGYTF.

This clonotype showed up many times. This chain uses TRBV5-1 with TRBJ1-2; 8 bases are a match to TRBD1. Germline CDR1 reads SGHRS; CDR2 reads YFSETQ. Trimming took 3 bases from V and 4 from J; bases not matched to a gene: 5. This CDR3 has 14 residues. The CDR3 sequence is CASSSDRGLYGYTF. The CDR3, as DNA: TGCGCCAGCAGCTCTGACAGGGGACTCTATGGCTACACCTTC.

This clonotype was observed a handful of times. This sequence joins TRBV12-3 or TRBV12-4 and TRBJ2-1; TRBD2 might be the D (6 bases). This CDR3 comprises 15 residues. The V end lost 6 bases, the J end lost 3 bases, and 15 bases lay between the germline ends. The CDR3 region has the DNA TGTGCCAGCAGACTCCCGGGAGTAAGCTACAATGAGCAGTTCTTC. Translated, it gives CASRLPGVSYNEQFF.

This clonotype has only a few counts. This chain uses TRBV6-2 or TRBV6-3 with TRBJ1-2, with TRBD1 matching over 9 bases. V was clipped by 8 bases and J by 4 bases; unmatched bases: 8. The CDR3 consists of 14 residues. Germline V gene lookup returns CDR1 MNHEY and CDR2 SVGEGT. The CDR3 DNA sequence: TGTGCCAGCGGAACAGGGGGCAATAGCTATGGCTACACCTTC. This gives the protein CASGTGGNSYGYTF.

The table lists this clonotype with many counts. The rearrangement joins TRBV15 to TRBJ2-5; D gene ambiguous. Trimming removed 0 bases at V and 3 bases at J, with 8 bases between. There are 14 residues in the CDR3. Germline loops: CDR1 LNHNV, CDR2 YYDKDF (reference sequence). The DNA for the CDR3 is TGTGCCACCAGCAGAGATGACTCCAAAGAGACCCAGTACTTC. As protein: CATSRDDSKETQYF.